This T cell receptor (beta chain) was observed in a study of T cells in Graves' hyperthyroidism and ophthalmopathy. Whole-study findings and limits: Appearing also in blood were most of the thyroid clonotypes expanded above 0.001.

V gave up 7 bases and J gave up 7 bases; unmatched junction bases: 9. Germline-derived CDR1 and CDR2 are SQVTM and ANQGSEA. The CDR3 has 12 residues. Graves' hyperthyroidism without ophthalmopathy progression within 18 months was termed stable. Any patient presenting with uncontrolled infection, other autoimmune disease, pregnancy or lactation was left out. This clonotype was recorded only once. As yet, its antigen is unknown. Amplification of TCR beta CDR3 regions used RNA as the template. The HTBI primer set was used in a first-round RT-PCR of the TCR CDR3. TCRdb called the multiplex PCR reads again in MiXCR, with one record for every CDR3 protein. The sample consists of about 49,000 distinct CDR3 sequences, approximately 50% of them appearing once.

Sequenced material: peripheral blood or thyroid tissue (not recorded which). The chain couples TRBV29-1 to TRBJ1-1; TRBD1 agrees at 7 bases. The TCR was taken from a man younger than 35 with Graves' hyperthyroidism. The CDR3, as DNA: TGCAGCGGACGGACAGGAGGTTTTGAAGCTTTCTTT. The encoded protein is CSGRTGGFEAFF.